Listed below are T cell receptor beta chains from one sample, sequenced in a study of T cell repertoires in cytomegalovirus infection. Using its own MiXCR run on the reads, TCRdb lists one record per CDR3 protein. Among 100,000 to 150,000 distinct CDR3 sequences listed, roughly a quarter were seen once. For these TCRs, the target antigens are not known. Sequences were obtained from PBMCs, sequenced either directly or after in vitro stimulation (not recorded which). Receptors originate from a human donor in good health (CMV status not recorded). Some clones in this sample may be carry-over from other donors' samples. Each CDR3 is given without its conserved first and last residue. The order of the fields is V gene, clone size, CDR3 protein. The size of a clone is reported for some rows only, either as once, few or many, or as a class for expanded clones.

v_call: TRBV28; clone_size: few; cdr3_aa: ASSSTGEDTEAF
v_call: TRBV28; clone_size: .; cdr3_aa: ASSLRLGPYNEQF
v_call: TRBV28; clone_size: .; cdr3_aa: ASLPGELYNSPLH
v_call: TRBV6-2/TRBV6-3; clone_size: .; cdr3_aa: ASSSPGLQVNEQF
v_call: TRBV7-2; clone_size: .; cdr3_aa: ASSFDRDTEAF
v_call: TRBV6-2/TRBV6-3; clone_size: few; cdr3_aa: ASSYSAGDTEAF
v_call: TRBV19; clone_size: few; cdr3_aa: ASATSGTGLYGYT
v_call: TRBV7-2; clone_size: many; cdr3_aa: ASATSTRGNEQF
v_call: TRBV7-9; clone_size: .; cdr3_aa: ASSLARTGANEQY
v_call: TRBV19; clone_size: few; cdr3_aa: ASSLRDGAYEQY
v_call: TRBV28; clone_size: few; cdr3_aa: ASSEGGQETQY
v_call: TRBV7-2; clone_size: many; cdr3_aa: ASSLVGGRPDTQY
v_call: TRBV7-2; clone_size: few; cdr3_aa: ASSRRDTNTEAF
v_call: TRBV28; clone_size: .; cdr3_aa: ASSPGLYNEQF
v_call: TRBV30; clone_size: .; cdr3_aa: AWSFAVGELF
v_call: TRBV18; clone_size: .; cdr3_aa: ASSSPETYYGYT
v_call: TRBV10-2; clone_size: .; cdr3_aa: ASSEPNEQF
v_call: TRBV18; clone_size: .; cdr3_aa: ASSGQGTSNTEAF
v_call: TRBV6-2/TRBV6-3; clone_size: many; cdr3_aa: ASSSNSGRALGNTQY
v_call: TRBV29-1; clone_size: few; cdr3_aa: SVLSGSSYNEQF
v_call: TRBV28; clone_size: .; cdr3_aa: ASRTTGAGGPKETQY
v_call: TRBV7-9; clone_size: .; cdr3_aa: ASRQGTQEQY
v_call: TRBV28; clone_size: many; cdr3_aa: ASSFSFQGPDQPQH
v_call: TRBV7-9; clone_size: many; cdr3_aa: ASSPGQGRGSNQPQH
v_call: TRBV28; clone_size: many; cdr3_aa: ASSAQTGGNYGYT
v_call: TRBV7-6; clone_size: .; cdr3_aa: ASSEKVGPSYEQY
v_call: TRBV9; clone_size: few; cdr3_aa: ASSVERGTGNEQF
v_call: TRBV20-1; clone_size: .; cdr3_aa: SARARDYTDTQY
v_call: TRBV20-1; clone_size: few; cdr3_aa: SARGALAGGPYEQY
v_call: TRBV19; clone_size: many; cdr3_aa: ASSSASGRAIGELF
v_call: TRBV7-2; clone_size: many; cdr3_aa: ASSSDRGRGEKLF
v_call: TRBV11-2; clone_size: .; cdr3_aa: VSSLRVWDTQY
v_call: TRBV6-5; clone_size: .; cdr3_aa: ANSRYLGVEQF
v_call: TRBV11-3; clone_size: few; cdr3_aa: ASSPWGLAEKTYNEQF
v_call: TRBV7-9; clone_size: many; cdr3_aa: ASSAPFADGYNEQF
v_call: TRBV19; clone_size: .; cdr3_aa: ASSMVSGPIRN
v_call: TRBV6-6; clone_size: once; cdr3_aa: ASSYSRTSGDEQF
v_call: TRBV6-5; clone_size: .; cdr3_aa: ASRGQGTQY
v_call: TRBV28; clone_size: few; cdr3_aa: ASTGHGEETQY
v_call: TRBV4-3; clone_size: .; cdr3_aa: ASSRLAGQGANEQF
v_call: TRBV6-5; clone_size: few; cdr3_aa: ASRRTGAGNQPQH
v_call: TRBV5-1; clone_size: few; cdr3_aa: ASSPDRGKFYGYT
v_call: TRBV4-2; clone_size: .; cdr3_aa: ASSQDPIGVNNEQF
v_call: TRBV4-1; clone_size: many; cdr3_aa: ASSQGGYEQY
v_call: TRBV7-2; clone_size: many; cdr3_aa: ASSFAGTGGYEQY
v_call: TRBV7-2; clone_size: many; cdr3_aa: ASSWGPGDTEAF
v_call: TRBV7-2; clone_size: few; cdr3_aa: ASSLEGRGLETQY
v_call: TRBV27; clone_size: .; cdr3_aa: ASSFGTGKMVKAF
v_call: TRBV20-1; clone_size: few; cdr3_aa: SASHQGRNEQF
v_call: TRBV4-1; clone_size: few; cdr3_aa: ASSQDVGLGGYT